One and the same sample provided the 6 T cell receptor beta chains below, sequenced in a study of shared clonotypes between healthy human individuals. Data came from immunoSEQ multiplex PCR; TCRdb stores just in-frame clones and leaves some out. The data show millions of clones, 85% to 95% seen once. The sequencing input was naive CD4+ T cells sorted from blood. Stated subset: CD45RA+ positively selected. The source of these receptors is a man between 18 and 35 years old in good health.

The J gene is TRBJ2-1, the V gene TRBV19, with TRBD1 matching 7 bases. Losses at the gene ends were 4 bases for V and 4 bases for J; bases not matched to a gene: 7. The CDR3 has 15 amino acids. Germline V gene lookup returns CDR1 LNHDA and CDR2 SQIVND (reference sequence). This chain's CDR3 is CASSTTGAGYNEQFF. For the CDR3, the DNA is TGTGCCAGTAGTACTACAGGGGCAGGGTACAATGAGCAGTTCTTC.

The genes are TRBV4-1 and TRBJ1-4, with no clear D. Trimming pared 0 bases from V and 1 base from J, leaving 12 bases between. The CDR3 is 17 amino acids. In germline, CDR1 is MGHRA, CDR2 YSYEKL. The CDR3 region is CASSQEGGKVTNEKLFF. CDR3 DNA: TGCGCCAGCAGCCAAGAGGGTGGGAAGGTAACTAATGAAAAACTGTTTTTT.

V and J are TRBV11-2 and TRBJ2-5; D not resolved. V dropped 5 bases and J dropped 4 bases, with 8 bases sitting between them. There are 12 residues in the CDR3. The germline V gene encodes CDR1 SGHAT and CDR2 FQNNGV. CDR3 nucleotide sequence: TGTGCCAGCAGCAAGACGGGAGAGACCCAGTACTTC. Protein sequence: CASSKTGETQYF.

The gene calls are TRBV28 and TRBJ1-5; 9 positions agree with TRBD1. The CDR3 length is 16 residues. CDR1 is MDHEN, CDR2 SYDVKM, per germline. V gave up 3 bases and J gave up 4 bases; unmatched junction bases: 7. CDR3 region: CASSLNRGPLNQPQHF. The CDR3 region has the DNA TGTGCCAGCAGTTTGAACAGGGGGCCTTTGAATCAGCCCCAGCATTTT.

Of note for this clone: Other DNA sequences in this sample translate to the same CDR3. V usage is TRBV30 and J usage is TRBJ1-1; D perhaps matches TRBD1 (6 bases). Trimming pared 8 bases from V and 0 bases from J, leaving 10 bases between. Germline CDR1 and CDR2: GTSNPN and SVGIG (reference sequence). This CDR3 has 12 amino acids. CDR3 sequence: CARDRLNTEAFF. The CDR3 DNA sequence: TGTGCCAGAGACAGGTTGAACACTGAAGCTTTCTTT.

The genes are TRBV5-6 and TRBJ1-4; maybe TRBD1 (5 bases). Trimming pared 0 bases from V and 0 bases from J, leaving 15 bases between. Germline CDR1 SGHDT, CDR2 YYEEEE. The CDR3 length is 18 residues. The CDR3 region is CASSLASRGRATNEKLFF. The CDR3 DNA sequence: TGTGCCAGCAGCTTGGCCTCGAGGGGTCGGGCAACTAATGAAAAACTGTTTTTT. The variable domain in full, with the rest retrieved from reference TRBV5-6 and TRBJ1-4, is DAGVTQSPTHLIKTRGQQVTLRCSPKSGHDTVSWYQQALGQGPQFIFQYYEEEERQRGNFPDRFSGHQFPNYSSELNVNALLLGDSALYLCASSLASRGRATNEKLFFGSGTQLSVL.